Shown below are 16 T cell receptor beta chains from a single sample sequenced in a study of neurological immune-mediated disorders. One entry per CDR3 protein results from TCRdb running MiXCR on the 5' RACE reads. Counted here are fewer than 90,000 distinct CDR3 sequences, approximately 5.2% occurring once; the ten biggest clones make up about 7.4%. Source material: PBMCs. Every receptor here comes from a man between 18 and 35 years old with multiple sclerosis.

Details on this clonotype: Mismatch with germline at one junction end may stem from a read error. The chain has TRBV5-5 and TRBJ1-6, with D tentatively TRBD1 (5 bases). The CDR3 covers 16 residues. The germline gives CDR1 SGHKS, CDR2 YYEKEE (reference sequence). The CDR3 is CASSSERGMDNSPLNF. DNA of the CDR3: TGTGCCAGCAGCTCCGAGAGGGGTATGGATAATTCACCCCTCAACTTT.

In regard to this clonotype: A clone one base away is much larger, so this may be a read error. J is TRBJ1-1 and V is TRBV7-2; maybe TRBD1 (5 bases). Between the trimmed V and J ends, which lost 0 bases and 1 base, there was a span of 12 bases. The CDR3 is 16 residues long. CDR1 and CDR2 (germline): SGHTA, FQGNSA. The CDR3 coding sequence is TGTGCCAGCAGCTTAGCGGGGGGTAAAGCGAACACTGAAGCTTTCTTT. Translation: CASSLAGGKANTEAFF.

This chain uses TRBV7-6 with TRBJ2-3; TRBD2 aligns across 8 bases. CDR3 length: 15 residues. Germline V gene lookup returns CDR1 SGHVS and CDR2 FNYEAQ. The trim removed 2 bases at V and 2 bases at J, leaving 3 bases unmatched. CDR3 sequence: CASSLLGGATDTQYF. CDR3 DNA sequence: TGTGCCAGCAGCTTACTCGGGGGGGCCACAGATACGCAGTATTTT.

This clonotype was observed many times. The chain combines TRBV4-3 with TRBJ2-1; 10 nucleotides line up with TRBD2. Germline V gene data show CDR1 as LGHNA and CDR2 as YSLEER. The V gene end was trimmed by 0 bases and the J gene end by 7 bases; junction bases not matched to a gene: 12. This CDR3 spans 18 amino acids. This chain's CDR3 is CASSQDEASGRPLNEQFF. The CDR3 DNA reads TGCGCCAGCAGCCAAGATGAGGCTAGCGGGAGACCCCTGAATGAGCAGTTCTTC.

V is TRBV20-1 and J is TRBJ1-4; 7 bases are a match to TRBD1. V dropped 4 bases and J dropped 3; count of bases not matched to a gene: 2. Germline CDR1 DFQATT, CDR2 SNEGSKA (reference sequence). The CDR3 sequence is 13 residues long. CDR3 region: CSATGTANEKLFF. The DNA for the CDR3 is TGCAGTGCTACCGGGACAGCTAATGAAAAACTGTTTTTT.

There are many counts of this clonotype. DNA for the CDR3: TGTGCCAGCAGCCCACTAGCGGGAGGGCCACGTGAGCAGTTCTTC. This sequence encodes CASSPLAGGPREQFF. The chain has TRBV7-3 and TRBJ2-1, with 13 bases that match TRBD2. CDR3 length: 15 amino acids. From germline, CDR1 is SGHTA and CDR2 FQGTGA. The junction had 7 bases not matched to a gene; V was cut back by 5 bases and J by 9 bases.

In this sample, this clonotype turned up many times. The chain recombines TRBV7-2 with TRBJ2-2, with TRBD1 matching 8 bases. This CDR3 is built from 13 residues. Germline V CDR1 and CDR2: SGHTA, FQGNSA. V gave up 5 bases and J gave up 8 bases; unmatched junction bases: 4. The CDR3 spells CASSKDRAGELFF. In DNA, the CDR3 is TGTGCCAGCAGCAAGGACAGGGCGGGGGAGCTGTTTTTT.

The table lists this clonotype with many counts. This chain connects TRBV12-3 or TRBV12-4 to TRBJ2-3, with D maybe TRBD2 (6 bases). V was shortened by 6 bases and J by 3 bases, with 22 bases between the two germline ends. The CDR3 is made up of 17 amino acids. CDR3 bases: TGTGCCAGCAGCCCACCCCAGGAGGGGAGTGGGACAGATACGCAGTATTTT. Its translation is CASSPPQEGSGTDTQYF.

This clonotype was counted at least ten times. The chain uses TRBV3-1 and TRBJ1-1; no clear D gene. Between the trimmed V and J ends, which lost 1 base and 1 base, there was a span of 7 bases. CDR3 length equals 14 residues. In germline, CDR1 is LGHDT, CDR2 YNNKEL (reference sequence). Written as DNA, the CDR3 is TGTGCCAGCAGCCAAGTGGCAGGGAACACTGAAGCTTTCTTT. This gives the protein CASSQVAGNTEAFF.

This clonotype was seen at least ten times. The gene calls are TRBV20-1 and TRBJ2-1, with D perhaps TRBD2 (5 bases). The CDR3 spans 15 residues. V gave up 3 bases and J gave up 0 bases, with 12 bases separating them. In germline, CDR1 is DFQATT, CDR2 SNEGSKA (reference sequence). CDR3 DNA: TGCAGTGCTAGCCCTAGCCTAAGCTCCTACAATGAGCAGTTCTTC. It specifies CSASPSLSSYNEQFF.

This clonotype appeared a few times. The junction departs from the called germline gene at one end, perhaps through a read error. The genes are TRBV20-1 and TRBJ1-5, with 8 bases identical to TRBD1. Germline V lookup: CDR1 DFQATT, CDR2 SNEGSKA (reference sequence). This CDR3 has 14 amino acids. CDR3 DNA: TGCAGTGCTATGACAGGGGTTGGCAATCAGCCCCAGAATTTT. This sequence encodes CSAMTGVGNQPQNF.

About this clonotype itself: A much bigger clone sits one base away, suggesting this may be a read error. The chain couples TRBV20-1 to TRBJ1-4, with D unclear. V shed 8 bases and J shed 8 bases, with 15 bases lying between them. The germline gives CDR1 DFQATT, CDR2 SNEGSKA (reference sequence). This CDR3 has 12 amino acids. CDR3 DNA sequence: TGCAGTCAGAGGGAATTTAGAGAAAAACTGTTTTTT. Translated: CSQREFREKLFF.

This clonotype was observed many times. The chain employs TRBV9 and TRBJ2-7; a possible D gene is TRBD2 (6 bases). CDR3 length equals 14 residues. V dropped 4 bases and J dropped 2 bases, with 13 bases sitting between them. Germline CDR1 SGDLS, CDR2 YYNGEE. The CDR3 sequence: CASSRGLQPYEQYF. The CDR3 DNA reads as TGTGCCAGCAGCCGGGGACTCCAGCCCTACGAGCAGTACTTC.

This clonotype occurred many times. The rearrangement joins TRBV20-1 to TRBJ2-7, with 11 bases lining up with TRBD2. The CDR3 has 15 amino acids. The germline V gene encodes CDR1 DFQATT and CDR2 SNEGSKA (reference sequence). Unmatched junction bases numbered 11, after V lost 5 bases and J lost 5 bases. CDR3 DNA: TGCAGTGCTTACTATAGCGGGAGGGCCTCTGACGAGCAGTACTTC. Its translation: CSAYYSGRASDEQYF.

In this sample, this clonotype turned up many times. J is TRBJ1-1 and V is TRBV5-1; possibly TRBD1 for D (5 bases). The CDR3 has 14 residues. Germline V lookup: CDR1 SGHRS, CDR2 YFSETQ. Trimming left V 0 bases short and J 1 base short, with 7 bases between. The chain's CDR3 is CASSLAGTNTEAFF. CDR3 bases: TGCGCCAGCAGCTTGGCCGGGACGAACACTGAAGCTTTCTTT.

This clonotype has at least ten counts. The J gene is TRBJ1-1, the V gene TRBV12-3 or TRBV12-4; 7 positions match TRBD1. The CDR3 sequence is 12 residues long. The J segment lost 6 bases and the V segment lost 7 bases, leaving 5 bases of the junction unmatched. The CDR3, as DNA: TGTGCCAGCATCCTCCAGGGGGCTGAAGCTTTCTTT. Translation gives CASILQGAEAFF.